A single sample gave rise to the 9 T cell receptor beta chains below, sequenced in a study of early T cells in non-severe SARS-CoV-2 infection. TCRdb redid the calling of the 5' RACE reads with MiXCR, one entry per CDR3 protein. The sample yields 25,000 to 35,000 distinct CDR3 sequences, 5.2% seen once. The sample was whole blood. Every receptor here comes from an adult who was a healthcare worker with PCR-confirmed SARS-CoV-2 infection or an uninfected control (not recorded which).

The chain uses TRBV3-1 and TRBJ2-6; D unresolved. V lost 1 base to trimming and J lost 4 bases, with 11 bases between them. The CDR3 covers 16 residues. CDR1 LGHDT and CDR2 YNNKEL come from the germline V gene (reference sequence). The CDR3 spells CASSQGNNPGANVLTF. The CDR3 DNA follows: TGTGCCAGCAGCCAAGGGAACAATCCCGGGGCCAACGTCCTGACTTTC.

The rearrangement joins TRBV7-2 to TRBJ2-7; D perhaps matches TRBD1 (6 bases). CDR1 is SGHTA and CDR2 is FQGNSA in the germline V gene. Trimming pared 4 bases from V and 4 bases from J, leaving 11 bases between. CDR3 length: 13 residues. CDR3 sequence (DNA): TGTGCCAGCAGCTCGACAGGTAGATACGAGCAGTACTTC. Protein: CASSSTGRYEQYF. The full variable domain, in which reference TRBV7-2 and TRBJ2-7 provide the parts outside the CDR3, is GAGVSQSPSNKVTEKGKDVELRCDPISGHTALYWYRQSLGQGLEFLIYFQGNSAPDKSGLPSDRFSAERTGGSVSTLTIQRTQQEDSAVYLCASSSTGRYEQYFGPGTRLTVT.

This clonotype was observed many times. This chain's CDR3 is CASSPAQGTDTQYF. CDR3 in DNA: TGTGCCAGCAGCCCGGCTCAGGGCACAGATACGCAGTATTTT. V gene TRBV7-9 combines with J gene TRBJ2-3; D unclear. V lost 5 bases and J 1 base, leaving 10 bases between the germline ends. The CDR3 has 14 amino acids. Germline V gives CDR1 SEHNR, CDR2 FQNEAQ (reference sequence).

The chain carries TRBV11-2 and TRBJ1-2, with D unclear. CDR3 length: 13 amino acids. V was shortened by 6 bases and J by 7 bases, with 15 bases between the two germline ends. CDR1 and CDR2 from the germline V gene are SGHAT and FQNNGV. CDR3 region: CASRKTTSFGYTF. CDR3 in DNA: TGTGCCAGCAGGAAGACCACTTCTTTTGGCTACACCTTC.

This clonotype has a count of ten or more. This rearrangement joins TRBV5-6 to TRBJ1-2; TRBD1 is a possible D gene (6 bases). The CDR3 has 17 residues. Germline CDR1 and CDR2: SGHDT and YYEEEE. Trimming stripped 7 bases from V and 0 bases from J, with 22 bases between. The CDR3 DNA reads TGTGCCAGCGCCGTCTGGACAGCCAAAATACCTAACTATGGCTACACCTTC. It specifies CASAVWTAKIPNYGYTF.

The CDR3 reads CSARAGFSGIDTQYF. For the CDR3, the DNA is TGCAGTGCTAGAGCGGGTTTTAGCGGGATCGATACGCAGTATTTT. The V gene is TRBV20-1, the J gene TRBJ2-3; 8 nucleotides match TRBD2. CDR1 and CDR2 (germline): DFQATT, SNEGSKA (reference sequence). Trimming took 1 base from V and 6 from J; bases not matched to a gene: 9. CDR3 length equals 15 residues.

This clonotype was seen ten or more times. This chain uses TRBV7-2 with TRBJ2-5, with 10 bases fitting TRBD2. The CDR3 spans 15 residues. The trim removed 7 bases at V and 1 base at J, leaving 6 bases unmatched. In germline, CDR1 is SGHTA, CDR2 FQGNSA. CDR3 sequence reads: CASTLWTSGQETQYF. In DNA form, the CDR3 reads TGTGCCAGCACCCTATGGACTAGCGGCCAAGAGACCCAGTACTTC.

This clonotype was observed many times. The chain is built from TRBV4-2 and TRBJ1-2; weak D call: TRBD1 (6 bases). Germline lookup yields CDR1 LGHNA and CDR2 YNFKEQ. This CDR3 comprises 14 residues. V was pared by 4 bases and J by 1 base, with 10 bases between. CDR3 in DNA: TGTGCCAGCAGCCGCCGGGACAATAACTATGGCTACACCTTC. Its protein is CASSRRDNNYGYTF.

This clonotype was counted a few times. The gene calls are TRBV4-1 and TRBJ2-5, with 9 bases fitting TRBD2. J lost 5 bases, V lost 1 base, and 11 bases had no gene match. There are 17 residues in the CDR3. Germline V gene sequence: CDR1 MGHRA, CDR2 YSYEKL. The CDR3 loop is CASSQVAFGAGGETQYF. For the CDR3, the DNA is TGCGCCAGCAGCCAAGTAGCTTTCGGAGCGGGAGGTGAGACCCAGTACTTC.